A single sample is the source of the 22 T cell receptor beta chains below, sequenced in a study of shared clonotypes between healthy human individuals. Repertoires were generated with immunoSEQ multiplex PCR, while TCRdb's copy carries only in-frame clones and drops some. This sample has about a million clones, with around 77% found just once. Specimen: memory CD4+ T cells from PBMCs. Subset meaning: CD45RA-negative fraction. The receptors shown here come from a man in his late teens or twenties in good health. Some clones in this sample may be carry-over from other donors' samples.

The V call is TRBV18, the J call TRBJ1-2; no definite D call. CDR1 is KGHSH, CDR2 LQKENI, per germline. The CDR3 length is 13 residues. Deletions cut 2 bases from V and 0 bases from J, with 4 bases between. CDR3 region: CASSPSSNYGYTF. CDR3 DNA: TGTGCCAGCTCACCAAGTTCTAACTATGGCTACACCTTC. The variable domain in full, with the rest retrieved from reference TRBV18 and TRBJ1-2, is NAGVMQNPRHLVRRRGQEARLRCSPMKGHSHVYWYRQLPEEGLKFMVYLQKENIIDESGMPKERFSAEFPKEGPSILRIQQVVRGDSAAYFCASSPSSNYGYTFGSGTRLTVV.

V and J are TRBV15 and TRBJ2-7; maybe TRBD2 (6 bases). CDR3 size: 15 residues. Germline assignment: CDR1 LNHNV and CDR2 YYDKDF (reference sequence). Deletions cut 1 base from V and 2 bases from J, with 12 bases between. In nucleotides, the CDR3 is TGTGCCACCAGCAGAGTCACGACGGGAGCCTACGAGCAGTACTTC. This encodes CATSRVTTGAYEQYF.

This chain links TRBV10-3 with TRBJ1-1; no reliable D call. The length of the CDR3 is 13 residues. The germline V and J ends were trimmed by 4 bases and 4 bases, with 10 bases remaining between them. The germline V gene encodes CDR1 ENHRY and CDR2 SYGVKD. Here the CDR3 DNA reads TGTGCCATCAGTGGGGAACCCGGCACTGAAGCTTTCTTT. This codes for CAISGEPGTEAFF.

The V and J genes are TRBV10-3 and TRBJ2-7; D may correspond to TRBD1 or TRBD2 (5 bases each). The CDR3 spans 14 residues. Germline V gene lookup returns CDR1 ENHRY and CDR2 SYGVKD. V was pared by 11 bases and J by 0 bases, with 17 bases between. This chain's CDR3 is CAATGDPSSYEQYF. The CDR3 nucleotides are TGTGCCGCCACCGGGGACCCCAGCTCCTACGAGCAGTACTTC.

The chain is built from TRBV27 and TRBJ2-7; unclear D gene. This CDR3 spans 15 amino acids. The V end lost 5 bases, the J end lost 3 bases, and 17 bases lay between the germline ends. CDR1 MNHEY and CDR2 SMNVEV come from the germline V gene (reference sequence). The CDR3 region is CASSPQPGRNYEQYF. In DNA, the CDR3 is TGTGCCAGCAGTCCGCAGCCCGGACGGAACTACGAGCAGTACTTC.

This chain connects TRBV5-1 to TRBJ2-3, with 11 bases lining up with TRBD2. Germline CDR1 and CDR2: SGHRS and YFSETQ. This CDR3 is built from 19 residues. V trimming: 0 bases; J trimming: 0 bases; junction bases outside the gene matches: 9. The CDR3 bases are TGCGCCAGCAGCTTGGCGATAGCGGGAGGGATAACGAGCACAGATACGCAGTATTTT. Amino acids: CASSLAIAGGITSTDTQYF.

This chain links TRBV28 with TRBJ1-6; 8 bases match TRBD1. Germline CDR1 reads MDHEN; CDR2 reads SYDVKM. CDR3 length: 17 residues. The trim removed 10 bases at V and 0 bases at J, leaving 11 bases unmatched. The CDR3 coding sequence is TGTGCCACCGGTGACAGGGGCCCCTCCTCCTATAATTCACCCCTCCACTTT. Protein: CATGDRGPSSYNSPLHF.

This clone was observed a single time. CDR3 loop: CASNLPEGPSTF. The CDR3 DNA reads as TGCGCCAGCAACCTACCGGAGGGCCCTTCTACCTTC. This rearrangement joins TRBV5-1 to TRBJ1-2; D not resolved. There are 12 residues in the CDR3. Germline assignment: CDR1 SGHRS and CDR2 YFSETQ. V was clipped by 6 bases and J by 14 bases, with 20 bases between them.

The rearrangement uses TRBV7-2 and TRBJ2-1; possible D gene TRBD1, 6 bases. This CDR3 has 12 residues. Per germline, CDR1 SGHTA and CDR2 FQGNSA. The ends were cut back, 3 bases at V and 16 bases at J, with 16 bases in the middle. CDR3 nucleotides: TGTGCCAGCAGCTTGGACGGATTCAGGGGTTTCTTC. Encoded protein: CASSLDGFRGFF.

Here the CDR3 reads CASSSETGGYNEQFF. The CDR3, as DNA: TGTGCCAGCAGCTCGGAGACAGGCGGCTACAATGAGCAGTTCTTC. The chain couples TRBV13 to TRBJ2-1; D perhaps matches TRBD1 (6 bases). V shed 4 bases and J shed 3 bases, with 13 bases lying between them. Germline CDR1 PRHDT, CDR2 FYEKMQ (reference sequence). The CDR3 totals 15 residues.

The chain recombines TRBV9 with TRBJ1-3, with unresolved D. The CDR3 loop spans 16 amino acids. CDR1 and CDR2 from the germline V gene are SGDLS and YYNGEE. V was shortened by 4 bases and J by 1 base, with 15 bases between the two germline ends. DNA of the CDR3: TGTGCCAGCAGCCCCGGACTAGGGTATTCTGGAAACACCATATATTTT. It codes for CASSPGLGYSGNTIYF.

The chain uses TRBV19 and TRBJ1-2; tentative D call: TRBD1 (5 bases). The CDR3 extends over 14 amino acids. CDR1 LNHDA and CDR2 SQIVND come from the germline V gene (reference sequence). V was shortened by 2 bases and J by 4 bases, with 11 bases between the two germline ends. The CDR3 DNA sequence: TGTGCCAGTAGTATACGTGACAGACCCTATGGCTACACCTTC. This sequence encodes CASSIRDRPYGYTF.

CDR3 nucleotide sequence: TGTGCCAGCAGCTTGATAGCGGAGGGAGGTCATGAGCAGTTCTTC. Residues: CASSLIAEGGHEQFF. V gene TRBV5-4 combines with J gene TRBJ2-1; TRBD2 is a possible D gene (6 bases). Per the germline V gene, CDR1 is SGHNT and CDR2 is YYREEE (reference sequence). The CDR3 totals 15 residues. V was shortened by 1 base and J by 8 bases, with 16 bases between the two germline ends.

V is TRBV7-9 and J is TRBJ1-1, with D hard to call. The CDR3 covers 16 residues. Germline assignment: CDR1 SEHNR and CDR2 FQNEAQ (reference sequence). V was clipped by 0 bases and J by 8 bases, with 19 bases between them. In nucleotides, the CDR3 is TGTGCCAGCAGCTTAGCGAGGATAGGGCAGATGGCGGAAGCTTTCTTT. As protein: CASSLARIGQMAEAFF.

J is TRBJ2-2 and V is TRBV2, with D perhaps matching TRBD2 (6 bases). Germline CDR1 SNHLY, CDR2 FYNNEI. Trimming took 4 bases from V and 6 from J, leaving 12 bases between them. CDR3 length: 14 residues. The CDR3 reads CASSARSGSGELFF. The CDR3 DNA follows: TGTGCCAGCAGTGCCAGGAGCGGGTCCGGGGAGCTGTTTTTT.

The rearrangement uses TRBV14 and TRBJ1-2, with 12 bases identical to TRBD1. Per the germline V gene, CDR1 is SGHDN and CDR2 is FVKESK. This CDR3 is 13 amino acids long. V trimming: 4 bases; J trimming: 12 bases; junction bases outside the gene matches: 6. The CDR3 region is CASSPGTGGANTF. CDR3 nucleotides: TGTGCCAGCAGCCCGGGGACAGGGGGCGCGAACACCTTC.

This chain connects TRBV7-2 to TRBJ1-5; a possible D gene is TRBD1 (5 bases). This CDR3 has 15 amino acids. V was clipped by 4 bases and J by 7 bases, with 17 bases between them. Germline CDR1 and CDR2: SGHTA and FQGNSA. CDR3 protein: CASSSGRGPRQPQHF. The CDR3 DNA sequence: TGTGCCAGCAGCTCCGGGAGGGGCCCCCGACAGCCCCAGCATTTT.

The DNA for the CDR3 is TGTGCCAGCAGCAAATCCAAGGCAGGCCTCGTCAGTCAGCCCCAGCATTTT. Protein: CASSKSKAGLVSQPQHF. V usage is TRBV21-1 and J usage is TRBJ1-5; no check of the table's D call, TRBD1, against the DNA was made. TRBV21-1 is a pseudogene locus. This CDR3 has 17 residues.

The genes are TRBV7-7 and TRBJ2-3; D not resolved. V was pared by 1 base and J by 1 base, with 12 bases between. CDR1 and CDR2 from the germline V gene are SSHAT and FNYEAQ (reference sequence). This CDR3 region has 16 residues. The CDR3: CASSLVGPWGTDTQYF. The CDR3 DNA follows: TGTGCCAGCAGCTTAGTTGGCCCGTGGGGCACAGATACGCAGTATTTT.

The V gene is TRBV7-8, the J gene TRBJ2-3; perhaps TRBD2 as D (5 bases). CDR3 length: 14 residues. Between the trimmed V and J ends, which lost 2 bases and 4 bases, there was a span of 10 bases. Germline CDR1 is SGHVS and CDR2 is FQNEAQ. DNA for the CDR3: TGTGCCAGCAGCTTATGGCTAGCCCCAGATACGCAGTATTTT. Translating it yields CASSLWLAPDTQYF.

The chain uses TRBV18 and TRBJ1-2; 8 bases are a match to TRBD1. Germline CDR1 KGHSH, CDR2 LQKENI. This CDR3 spans 16 amino acids. Trimming took 0 bases from V and 6 from J; bases not matched to a gene: 9. The CDR3 DNA reads TGTGCCAGCTCACCACCGGGGGGGACAGGCGAGAATGGCTACACCTTC. Translating it yields CASSPPGGTGENGYTF. Based on the CDR3 plus reference TRBV18 and TRBJ1-2, the full variable domain is NAGVMQNPRHLVRRRGQEARLRCSPMKGHSHVYWYRQLPEEGLKFMVYLQKENIIDESGMPKERFSAEFPKEGPSILRIQQVVRGDSAAYFCASSPPGGTGENGYTFGSGTRLTVV.

This clone showed up just once. The chain links TRBV2 to TRBJ2-1, with 12 bases fitting TRBD2. Looked up from germline, CDR1 is SNHLY and CDR2 is FYNNEI. Trimming removed 8 bases from V and 8 bases from J; junction bases left unmatched: 7. The CDR3 extends over 14 amino acids. In DNA, the CDR3 is TGTGCCAGCGCCCTAGCGGGAGGGCCCCATGAGCAGTTCTTC. Amino acid sequence: CASALAGGPHEQFF.